This T cell receptor (beta chain) was sequenced in a study of blood T cell repertoires in COVID-19. Background on the study: Whether acute or convalescent, the COVID-19 samples came from the United States, Italy and Spain.

The germline V and J ends were trimmed by 0 bases and 6 bases, with 15 bases remaining between them. The CDR3 contains 15 residues. Germline CDR1 and CDR2: SGHNT and YYREEE (reference sequence). Per the authors' pipeline: Amplification with reference gene primers provided the estimates of nucleated cell counts. Measured with immunoSEQ multiplex PCR; TCRdb has only the in-frame clones, and not every one. That table gives V, J and clone size, and the DNA gave D and trimming. Of approximately 200,000 clones in the sample, about 87% were seen once. Sequenced sample: peripheral blood. This TCR derives from a young man with COVID-19, enrolled during active disease. V usage is TRBV5-4 and J usage is TRBJ1-1, with TRBD1 as a possible D gene (5 bases). CDR3 nucleotides: TGTGCCAGCAGCTTGGCCCGGGTAGGGGCATCTGAAGCTTTCTTT. It is translated as CASSLARVGASEAFF.